The 27 T cell receptor beta chains listed next were all sequenced from one sample in a study of shared clonotypes between healthy human individuals. Profiled with immunoSEQ multiplex PCR; TCRdb holds only in-frame clones, not every one. The table lists approximately 1,500,000 clones, over 95% of them singletons. The specimen was naive CD4+ T cells sorted from blood. Indicated subset: CD45RA+ positively selected. Receptors were obtained from a man aged 25 to 40 in good health.

V usage is TRBV7-9 and J usage is TRBJ2-1; 7 bases are a match to TRBD1. Germline V gene sequence: CDR1 SEHNR, CDR2 FQNEAQ (reference sequence). The CDR3 totals 14 residues. V dropped 5 bases and J dropped 4; count of bases not matched to a gene: 5. The CDR3 DNA is TGTGCCAGCAGCCTCGGGACAGAATACAATGAGCAGTTCTTC. Protein: CASSLGTEYNEQFF. Complete variable domain (other parts from reference TRBV7-9 and TRBJ2-1): DTGVSQNPRHKITKRGQNVTFRCDPISEHNRLYWYRQTLGQGPEFLTYFQNEAQLEKSRLLSDRFSAERPKGSFSTLEIQRTEQGDSAMYLCASSLGTEYNEQFFGPGTRLTVL.

This clone was seen only once. This chain joins TRBV18 and TRBJ2-7; D possibly corresponds to TRBD1 (6 bases). The CDR3 is made up of 14 amino acids. CDR1 and CDR2 from the germline V gene are KGHSH and LQKENI. The ends were cut back, 3 bases at V and 6 bases at J, with 15 bases in the middle. The CDR3 is CASSPQATGFEQYF. CDR3 DNA sequence: TGTGCCAGCTCACCGCAAGCGACAGGTTTCGAGCAGTACTTC.

This clone occurred once. The rearrangement joins TRBV7-2 to TRBJ1-1; TRBD1 matches at 8 bases. J lost 1 base, V lost 5 bases, and 6 bases had no gene match. Germline-derived CDR1 and CDR2 are SGHTA and FQGNSA. The CDR3 loop spans 15 amino acids. The CDR3: CASSPQGQANTEAFF. CDR3 bases: TGTGCCAGCAGCCCCCAGGGACAGGCGAACACTGAAGCTTTCTTT. Supplemented by reference TRBV7-2 and TRBJ1-1, the full variable domain reads GAGVSQSPSNKVTEKGKDVELRCDPISGHTALYWYRQSLGQGLEFLIYFQGNSAPDKSGLPSDRFSAERTGGSVSTLTIQRTQQEDSAVYLCASSPQGQANTEAFFGQGTRLTVV.

DNA of the CDR3: TGTGCCAGCAGCCTGACTACTCACGGGGCGGAGACCCAGTACTTC. It specifies CASSLTTHGAETQYF. The V and J genes are TRBV11-2 and TRBJ2-5; D might be TRBD1 or TRBD2, each matching 5 bases. Per germline, CDR1 SGHAT and CDR2 FQNNGV. The CDR3 runs 15 residues. The V end lost 5 bases, the J end lost 5 bases, and 18 bases lay between the germline ends.

V gene TRBV18 combines with J gene TRBJ2-1; D gene unclear. V lost 1 base, J lost 9 bases, and 13 bases lay in between. Germline V lookup: CDR1 KGHSH, CDR2 LQKENI. This CDR3 region has 14 residues. DNA of the CDR3: TGTGCCAGCTCACCACTCGACATTAAGGGTGAGCAGTTCTTC. Translating gives CASSPLDIKGEQFF.

The chain carries TRBV5-5 and TRBJ1-3; D is ambiguous. The CDR3 loop spans 15 amino acids. The V end was cut by 0 bases, the J end by 4 bases, with 11 bases between. CDR1 and CDR2 from the germline V gene are SGHKS and YYEKEE (reference sequence). CDR3 protein: CASSLAIGYGNTIYF. CDR3 nucleotide sequence: TGTGCCAGCAGCTTGGCCATAGGGTACGGAAACACCATATATTTT.

The V and J genes are TRBV15 and TRBJ2-1, with D hard to call. Germline CDR1 is LNHNV and CDR2 is YYDKDF (reference sequence). Trimming removed 1 base at V and 7 bases at J, with 8 bases between. CDR3 size: 13 residues. The CDR3 sequence is CATSRVPRNEQFF. CDR3 coding DNA: TGTGCCACCAGCAGAGTCCCGAGGAATGAGCAGTTCTTC.

For this clone: Other DNA sequences of this sample code for an identical CDR3. CDR3 protein: CASSSLGRTDTQYF. The CDR3 nucleotides are TGTGCCAGCAGTTCCCTGGGTCGTACAGATACGCAGTATTTT. The chain employs TRBV6-5 and TRBJ2-3; the D is unclear. This CDR3 region has 14 residues. Germline assignment: CDR1 MNHEY and CDR2 SVGAGI. V was shortened by 4 bases and J by 3 bases, with 11 bases between the two germline ends.

The gene calls are TRBV6-1 and TRBJ2-1; perhaps TRBD1 as D (5 bases). CDR3 length: 13 residues. Deletions cut 10 bases from V and 0 bases from J, with 10 bases between. Germline V gene lookup returns CDR1 MNHNS and CDR2 SASEGT. The DNA of the CDR3 is TGTGCCACCCGACAGTCCTCCTACAATGAGCAGTTCTTC. It translates to CATRQSSYNEQFF.

The rearrangement links TRBV5-5 to TRBJ2-4, with 8 nucleotides matching TRBD1. After removal of 5 bases from V and 8 bases from J, the junction contained 9 bases not matched to a gene. Germline values: CDR1 SGHKS, CDR2 YYEKEE (reference sequence). This CDR3 region has 14 residues. For the CDR3, the DNA is TGTGCCAGCAGTTACAAGGACAGGGCGGACATTCAGTACTTC. Its protein is CASSYKDRADIQYF.

This rearrangement joins TRBV2 to TRBJ2-2; D could derive from TRBD1 or TRBD2 (7 bases each). V was pared by 7 bases and J by 6 bases, with 18 bases between. CDR3 length: 15 amino acids. CDR1 and CDR2 from the germline V gene are SNHLY and FYNNEI. The CDR3 sequence is CASTPAGGVAGELFF. The CDR3 DNA reads as TGTGCCAGCACGCCGGCAGGGGGGGTAGCCGGGGAGCTGTTTTTT. Looking up the rest from reference TRBV2 and TRBJ2-2 gives the full variable domain: EPEVTQTPSHQVTQMGQEVILRCVPISNHLYFYWYRQILGQKVEFLVSFYNNEISEKSEIFDDQFSVERPDGSNFTLKIRSTKLEDSAMYFCASTPAGGVAGELFFGEGSRLTVL.

V gene TRBV10-3 combines with J gene TRBJ2-7; perhaps D is TRBD1 or TRBD2 (5 bases each). CDR1 is ENHRY, CDR2 SYGVKD, per germline. V was cut by 0 bases and J by 6 bases, with 15 bases left in between. The CDR3 runs to 15 residues. CDR3 region: CAISESATSGGEQYF. DNA for the CDR3: TGTGCCATCAGTGAGTCGGCTACCAGTGGGGGCGAGCAGTACTTC.

The V call is TRBV6-5, the J call TRBJ2-5; TRBD1 might be the D (6 bases). Trimming cost V 6 bases and J 5 bases, with 22 bases left between them. This CDR3 is 16 amino acids long. Germline CDR1 is MNHEY and CDR2 is SVGAGI. CDR3: CASSYLSQGWSETQYF. The CDR3 nucleotides are TGTGCCAGCAGCTACCTTTCACAGGGTTGGTCGGAGACCCAGTACTTC.

The CDR3 spells CASSNFLYGYTF. CDR3 in DNA: TGCGCCAGCAGTAACTTCCTTTATGGCTACACCTTC. This chain joins TRBV10-1 and TRBJ1-2; no clear D gene. V gave up 5 bases and J gave up 5 bases, with 9 bases separating them. From germline, CDR1 is WNHNN and CDR2 SYGVQD (reference sequence). This CDR3 has 12 amino acids.

CDR3 protein: CASSLRPGMGNTEAFF. The CDR3 coding sequence is TGTGCCAGCAGCCTGCGTCCCGGGATGGGGAACACTGAAGCTTTCTTT. This rearrangement joins TRBV5-5 to TRBJ1-1; no clear D. There are 16 residues in the CDR3. The germline V gene encodes CDR1 SGHKS and CDR2 YYEKEE (reference sequence). The germline V and J ends were trimmed by 4 bases and 1 base, with 17 bases remaining between them. Variable domain in full (rest from reference TRBV5-5 and TRBJ1-1): DAGVTQSPTHLIKTRGQQVTLRCSPISGHKSVSWYQQVLGQGPQFIFQYYEKEERGRGNFPDRFSARQFPNYSSELNVNALLLGDSALYLCASSLRPGMGNTEAFFGQGTRLTVV.

The chain has TRBV18 and TRBJ2-2, with TRBD2 matching 16 bases. Looked up from germline, CDR1 is KGHSH and CDR2 is LQKENI. The CDR3 covers 21 residues. V lost 5 bases to trimming and J lost 0 bases; unmatched junction nucleotides: 12. The CDR3 is CASSSNPGTSGRAANTGELFF. CDR3 in DNA: TGTGCCAGCTCATCGAACCCTGGGACTAGCGGGAGGGCGGCGAACACCGGGGAGCTGTTTTTT.

The chain couples TRBV14 to TRBJ2-1; 12 bases map to TRBD2. The V gene's germline CDR1 is SGHDN and CDR2 FVKESK. This CDR3 is 16 amino acids long. The trim removed 4 bases at V and 4 bases at J, leaving 5 bases unmatched. The CDR3 sequence is CASSRTGLAGYNEQFF. Here the CDR3 DNA reads TGTGCCAGCAGCCGAACGGGACTAGCGGGTTACAATGAGCAGTTCTTC. The full variable domain, its missing parts supplied by reference TRBV14 and TRBJ2-1, is EAGVTQFPSHSVIEKGQTVTLRCDPISGHDNLYWYRRVMGKEIKFLLHFVKESKQDESGMPNNRFLAERTGGTYSTLKVQPAELEDSGVYFCASSRTGLAGYNEQFFGPGTRLTVL.

The chain has TRBV9 and TRBJ2-7; TRBD1 aligns across 7 bases. The germline gives CDR1 SGDLS, CDR2 YYNGEE. V lost 0 bases and J lost 3; bases outside the gene matches: 3. This CDR3 is 14 amino acids long. CDR3 bases: TGTGCCAGCAGCGTAGCGGGACAGAACTACGAGCAGTACTTC. It yields the protein CASSVAGQNYEQYF.

Worth noting for this clone: The same CDR3 arises from other DNA sequences in this sample as well. The J gene is TRBJ2-7, the V gene TRBV9, with D tentatively TRBD1 (5 bases). V lost 2 bases to trimming and J lost 2 bases, with 11 bases between them. The CDR3 extends over 14 amino acids. Germline V lookup: CDR1 SGDLS, CDR2 YYNGEE. The CDR3 spells CASSVGGATYEQYF. CDR3 DNA sequence: TGTGCCAGCAGCGTTGGTGGGGCAACCTACGAGCAGTACTTC.

The CDR3 DNA reads TGTGCCAGCAGCTTAGCGCGGGCAGCGGGGAATGAGCAGTTCTTC. Translation: CASSLARAAGNEQFF. The V gene is TRBV7-8, the J gene TRBJ2-1, with 7 nucleotides matching TRBD2. With V trimmed by 0 bases and J by 7 bases, 6 bases remained unmatched. Germline V gives CDR1 SGHVS, CDR2 FQNEAQ. This CDR3 has 15 amino acids.

The chain carries TRBV28 and TRBJ2-1, with 7 nucleotides matching TRBD1. The CDR3 is made up of 15 amino acids. The V segment lost 6 bases and the J segment 10 bases; nucleotides outside the gene matches: 15. Germline CDR1 is MDHEN and CDR2 is SYDVKM. The CDR3 coding sequence is TGTGCCAGCAGCACTATTGGGGCAGGGACAGAAGAGCAGTTCTTC. It specifies CASSTIGAGTEEQFF.

The chain has TRBV6-1 and TRBJ1-2; D gene ambiguous. This CDR3 is built from 18 residues. CDR1 is MNHNS, CDR2 SASEGT, per germline. Between the trimmed V and J ends, which lost 1 base and 5 bases, there was a span of 23 bases. The CDR3 DNA follows: TGTGCCAGCAGTGAAGTGCGTAACGCAGAAACAAATCGATATGGCTACACCTTC. It is translated as CASSEVRNAETNRYGYTF.

This clone appeared once. The chain combines TRBV27 with TRBJ1-4, with 9 nucleotides matching TRBD1. V gave up 6 bases and J gave up 10 bases; unmatched junction bases: 21. The CDR3 is 18 amino acids. Per germline, CDR1 MNHEY and CDR2 SMNVEV (reference sequence). The CDR3 DNA reads as TGTGCCAGCAGGGATGGGGTGCCTTCCGGGACAGGGACTGGAAAACTGTTTTTT. It specifies CASRDGVPSGTGTGKLFF.

J is TRBJ2-3 and V is TRBV19; D is ambiguous. The length of the CDR3 is 12 residues. The germline CDR1 and CDR2 sequences are LNHDA and SQIVND (reference sequence). Deletions cut 1 base from V and 8 bases from J, with 7 bases between. The CDR3 nucleotides are TGTGCCAGTAGTATAGCGTTGGGTACGCAGTATTTT. Translating it yields CASSIALGTQYF.

The rearrangement links TRBV6-1 to TRBJ2-1; 14 positions agree with TRBD2. Per germline, CDR1 MNHNS and CDR2 SASEGT. This CDR3 comprises 15 residues. Trimming removed 2 bases from V and 9 bases from J; junction bases left unmatched: 3. The CDR3 DNA is TGTGCCAGCAGTGAATCGACTAGCGGGAGGGGTGAGCAGTTCTTC. Residues: CASSESTSGRGEQFF.

V gene TRBV19 combines with J gene TRBJ2-7; a possible D gene is TRBD2 (7 bases). V shed 5 bases and J shed 5 bases, with 19 bases lying between them. Germline V gene lookup returns CDR1 LNHDA and CDR2 SQIVND (reference sequence). This CDR3 is built from 15 residues. The CDR3 spells CASSPSGGRVDEQYF. CDR3 nucleotide sequence: TGTGCCAGTAGTCCCTCCGGGGGGCGCGTCGACGAGCAGTACTTC.

The CDR3 spells CATEGLADNTQYF. The DNA of the CDR3 is TGTGCCACCGAGGGACTAGCGGACAATACGCAGTATTTT. The J gene is TRBJ2-3, the V gene TRBV10-3; TRBD2 matches at 11 bases. Germline V lookup: CDR1 ENHRY, CDR2 SYGVKD. The CDR3 consists of 13 residues. The V segment lost 10 bases and the J segment 7 bases; nucleotides outside the gene matches: 7.